This T cell receptor (beta chain) was sequenced for a study of cytomegalovirus exposure and HLA in healthy donors. At the level of the study: In terms of ancestry, the Caucasian-associated cluster contained about four fifths of the roughly 400 genotyped donors. Whole-study results and caveats: In a later analysis, an Asian-associated ancestry cluster reportedly showed fewer N-insertions than the roughly 650-donor mean. Researchers counted some 150 TCR beta chains as cytomegalovirus-associated.

On this clone itself: Its antigen is as yet unknown.

Primers for the PCR totalled 60 Vbeta and 13 Jbeta. Only in-frame clones appear in the TCRdb table, and some are missing; sequencing was by immunoSEQ multiplex PCR. The data hold about 120,000 clones, with 82% observed a single time. Germline assignment: CDR1 SGHAT and CDR2 FQNNGV. V was pared by 1 base and J by 5 bases, with 9 bases between. CDR3 length: 13 amino acids. Sequencing was done on a sample of PBMCs. The receptor comes from a woman younger than 35 in good health and CMV-seronegative. V is TRBV11-2 and J is TRBJ2-7; no firm D call. The CDR3 DNA sequence: TGTGCCAGCAGCTTAGCGAGGAGAAACGAGCAGTACTTC. The encoded protein is CASSLARRNEQYF.